These T cell receptor beta chains were read from a single sample in a study of early T cells in non-severe SARS-CoV-2 infection. TCRdb redid the calling of the 5' RACE reads with MiXCR, one entry per CDR3 protein. The table lists roughly 100,000 distinct CDR3 sequences, roughly 13% of them singletons, with 5% to 8% in the top ten. Sequenced: whole blood. The receptors stem from an adult who was a healthcare worker with PCR-confirmed SARS-CoV-2 infection or an uninfected control (not recorded which). The CDR3 runs from the conserved cysteine through the conserved F or W. Fields, in order: D gene, J gene, V gene, clone size, CDR3 protein, CDR3 DNA. A D gene is named only where the DNA matches it firmly. Rows may omit the clone size; those that give it use once, few, many or a size class.

TRBD1 TRBJ2-4 TRBV28 few CASIRDRGAKNIQYF TGTGCCAGCATTCGGGACAGGGGAGCCAAAAACATTCAGTACTTC
- TRBJ1-1 TRBV12-3/TRBV12-4 - CASSLSVNTEAFF TGTGCCAGCAGTTTATCCGTGAACACTGAAGCTTTCTTT
- TRBJ2-6 TRBV29-1 few CSARSSGANVLTF TGCAGCGCTCGTAGCTCTGGGGCCAACGTCCTGACTTTC
- TRBJ2-3 TRBV20-1 once CSARALSPDTQYF TGCAGTGCTCGGGCCTTAAGTCCGGATACGCAGTATTTT
TRBD1 TRBJ1-4 TRBV5-1 - CASSSRQGAAEKLFF TGCGCCAGCAGCTCCCGACAGGGTGCAGCGGAAAAACTGTTTTTT
- TRBJ2-1 TRBV4-1 few CASSQGLQGRYNEQFF TGCGCCAGCAGCCAAGGATTACAGGGTCGCTACAATGAGCAGTTCTTC
TRBD2 TRBJ2-1 TRBV5-1 few CASRPLAGGNDEQFF TGCGCCAGCAGGCCTCTAGCGGGAGGGAACGATGAGCAGTTCTTC
TRBD1 TRBJ1-2 TRBV29-1 - CSVEGGQDFYGYTF TGCAGCGTTGAAGGGGGACAGGATTTTTATGGCTACACCTTC
- TRBJ1-1 TRBV3-1 - CASSQGRRPLTEAFF TGTGCCAGCAGCCAAGGTCGTAGGCCCCTCACTGAAGCTTTCTTT
- TRBJ2-7 TRBV10-3 - CAISEAYEQYF TGTGCCATCAGTGAAGCCTACGAGCAGTACTTC
TRBD1 TRBJ1-4 TRBV28 few CASSSNRGGKLFF TGTGCCAGCAGCTCAAACAGGGGAGGGAAACTGTTTTTT
- TRBJ1-1 TRBV10-2 - CASGVRATEAFF TGCGCCAGCGGGGTCAGGGCCACTGAAGCTTTCTTT
- TRBJ1-2 TRBV2 many CASSEALRGRTFYTF TGTGCCAGCAGTGAAGCGCTTCGGGGGAGGACCTTCTACACCTTC
- TRBJ1-2 TRBV14 many CASSRSYSGGYGYTF TGTGCCAGCAGCCGCTCCTACTCGGGGGGCTACGGCTACACCTTC
- TRBJ1-6 TRBV4-1 many CASSQTHSPLHF TGCGCCAGCAGCCAGACGCATTCACCCCTCCACTTT
TRBD1 TRBJ2-7 TRBV6-5 many CASSYGQGSGEQYF TGTGCCAGCAGTTACGGACAGGGATCCGGGGAGCAGTACTTC
- TRBJ2-4 TRBV6-2/TRBV6-3 - CASSLGKNIQYF TGTGCCAGCAGTTTGGGCAAAAACATTCAGTACTTC